The 21 T cell receptor beta chains reported below all come from one sample, sequenced in a study of T-cell memory formation after mild COVID-19. MiXCR, run by TCRdb on the 5' RACE reads, gives a single entry per CDR3 protein. The table lists about 260,000 distinct CDR3 sequences, 15% to 20% of them singletons. The sample consisted of PBMCs or a T cell subset sorted from them (not recorded which). The receptor source for this set is a man aged 18 to 35 who had mild COVID-19 (a few samples of this study predate the infection). Cell type and time point are not known.

This chain connects TRBV7-2 to TRBJ1-6, with D maybe TRBD1 (5 bases). V lost 5 bases to trimming and J lost 6 bases, with 17 bases between them. Germline V CDR1 and CDR2: SGHTA, FQGNSA. The CDR3 runs to 16 residues. The CDR3 DNA reads as TGTGCCAGCAGCACGACGGGGCCCGCTATTAATTCACCCCTCCACTTT. Its protein product is CASSTTGPAINSPLHF.

Only a few counts were recorded for this clonotype. The chain is built from TRBV10-3 and TRBJ2-5, with 7 positions matching TRBD1. Trimming removed 8 bases from V and 5 bases from J; junction bases left unmatched: 14. This CDR3 has 15 amino acids. Germline CDR1 reads ENHRY; CDR2 reads SYGVKD. CDR3 in DNA: TGTGCCATCGGCGGGCAGGGGGATAGTGCGGAGACCCAGTACTTC. This encodes CAIGGQGDSAETQYF.

This clonotype has a count of ten or more. The V call is TRBV7-9, the J call TRBJ2-5, with D unresolved. The CDR3 has 13 residues. The V and J ends lost 1 base and 1 base respectively, with 4 bases between them. Germline V lookup: CDR1 SEHNR, CDR2 FQNEAQ (reference sequence). In DNA, the CDR3 is TGTGCCAGCAGCTTAGGGGTCCAAGAGACCCAGTACTTC. Translated, it gives CASSLGVQETQYF.

This chain joins TRBV5-1 and TRBJ2-5, with D perhaps matching TRBD2 (6 bases). In germline, CDR1 is SGHRS, CDR2 YFSETQ. Trimming took 2 bases from V and 9 from J, leaving 17 bases between them. The CDR3 covers 14 residues. This CDR3 reads CASSFSGGGESQYF. The CDR3 coding sequence is TGCGCCAGCAGCTTTAGCGGTGGCGGTGAGTCCCAGTACTTC.

This clonotype was seen only a few times. A read error is possible here, since a much larger clone lies one base away. The chain couples TRBV7-3 to TRBJ1-1; no firm D call. The CDR3 sequence is 13 residues long. Germline loops: CDR1 SGHTA, CDR2 FQGTGA. The germline V and J ends were trimmed by 2 bases and 0 bases, with 4 bases remaining between them. The DNA for the CDR3 is TGTGCCAGCAGCTTATGGGTGAACACTGAAGCTTTCTTT. Its translation: CASSLWVNTEAFF.

This clonotype has a handful of counts. The V call is TRBV29-1, the J call TRBJ2-3; 8 positions agree with TRBD2. Germline V gene lookup returns CDR1 SQVTM and CDR2 ANQGSEA. With 4 bases clipped from V and 2 bases from J, the junction kept 8 bases outside the gene matches. The CDR3 covers 15 residues. This CDR3 reads CSVVWAGGSTDTQYF. The CDR3 DNA follows: TGCAGCGTTGTTTGGGCGGGGGGTTCCACAGATACGCAGTATTTT.

This clonotype has just one count. The V call is TRBV7-2, the J call TRBJ1-2; D remains ambiguous. V shed 4 bases and J shed 0 bases, with 12 bases lying between them. The CDR3 loop spans 15 amino acids. Germline V gene data show CDR1 as SGHTA and CDR2 as FQGNSA. CDR3 DNA sequence: TGTGCCAGCAGCTCTTACCGACCCTCTAACTATGGCTACACCTTC. This translates into CASSSYRPSNYGYTF.

There are many counts of this clonotype. V usage is TRBV24-1 and J usage is TRBJ2-3; D may correspond to TRBD1 or TRBD2 (5 bases each). From germline, CDR1 is KGHDR and CDR2 SFDVKD. There are 14 residues in the CDR3. Trimming removed 4 bases at V and 5 bases at J, with 12 bases between. The CDR3 DNA reads as TGTGCCACCAGTGAAGGGGCAGCGGAAGATACGCAGTATTTT. The encoded protein is CATSEGAAEDTQYF.

This clonotype has only a few counts. This chain joins TRBV28 and TRBJ2-5; 8 positions match TRBD2. This CDR3 region has 14 residues. Per the germline V gene, CDR1 is MDHEN and CDR2 is SYDVKM. Losses at the gene ends were 6 bases for V and 2 bases for J; bases not matched to a gene: 5. The CDR3 loop is CASRKLAVQETQYF. DNA of the CDR3: TGTGCCAGCAGGAAACTAGCGGTACAAGAGACCCAGTACTTC.

This clonotype was counted only a few times. The chain recombines TRBV20-1 with TRBJ2-3; D gene ambiguous. The germline gives CDR1 DFQATT, CDR2 SNEGSKA (reference sequence). The CDR3 is 11 residues long. V lost 2 bases to trimming and J lost 6 bases, with 6 bases between them. The CDR3 DNA follows: TGCAGTGCTAGAACATGGGATACGCAGTATTTT. This translates into CSARTWDTQYF.

The chain joins TRBV4-2 to TRBJ1-4; D gene unclear. The CDR3 runs to 16 residues. Germline V gene data show CDR1 as LGHNA and CDR2 as YNFKEQ. V dropped 0 bases and J dropped 11 bases, with 19 bases sitting between them. The CDR3 DNA follows: TGTGCCAGCAGCCAAGATGTCAGTCCCCGATCGCGGAAACTGTTTTTT. It is translated as CASSQDVSPRSRKLFF.

This clonotype was seen at least ten times. The rearrangement joins TRBV11-2 to TRBJ2-7; 10 nucleotides match TRBD1. J lost 8 bases, V lost 5 bases, and 9 bases had no gene match. Germline V lookup: CDR1 SGHAT, CDR2 FQNNGV. CDR3 size: 14 residues. CDR3 residues: CASSPGQGNRQQYF. The DNA for the CDR3 is TGTGCCAGCAGCCCGGGACAGGGGAATCGGCAGCAGTACTTC.

This clonotype was seen a few times. This chain joins TRBV27 and TRBJ2-7; no clear D gene. V was clipped by 5 bases and J by 3 bases, with 14 bases between them. Per the germline V gene, CDR1 is MNHEY and CDR2 is SMNVEV (reference sequence). The CDR3 runs to 14 residues. CDR3 in DNA: TGTGCCAGCAGTCGAGGACCGCTAGTCTACGAGCAGTACTTC. It codes for CASSRGPLVYEQYF.

The chain employs TRBV6-6 and TRBJ2-5, with 10 nucleotides matching TRBD1. Germline V gene lookup returns CDR1 MNHNY and CDR2 SVGAGI (reference sequence). The CDR3 is 16 residues long. The junction had 9 bases not matched to a gene; V was cut back by 3 bases and J by 5 bases. CDR3 loop: CASSYTGTGVQETQYF. As DNA, the CDR3 is TGTGCCAGCAGTTATACCGGGACAGGGGTTCAGGAGACCCAGTACTTC.

Only a few counts were recorded for this clonotype. The chain recombines TRBV27 with TRBJ2-1; unclear D gene. Germline V gives CDR1 MNHEY, CDR2 SMNVEV (reference sequence). The ends were cut back, 4 bases at V and 8 bases at J, with 12 bases in the middle. CDR3 length: 13 residues. CDR3: CASSSFSGYEQFF. CDR3 DNA: TGTGCCAGCAGTTCGTTTTCTGGCTATGAGCAGTTCTTC.

This clonotype has only a few counts. V is TRBV10-3 and J is TRBJ2-5; D could derive from TRBD1 or TRBD2 (5 bases each). The CDR3 is 14 amino acids. Germline lookup yields CDR1 ENHRY and CDR2 SYGVKD. V was pared by 0 bases and J by 5 bases, with 10 bases between. The CDR3 sequence is CAISESEGTETQYF. In DNA, the CDR3 is TGTGCCATCAGTGAGTCTGAGGGGACGGAGACCCAGTACTTC.

This chain joins TRBV15 and TRBJ1-2; D is perhaps TRBD1 (6 bases). The ends were cut back, 3 bases at V and 2 bases at J, with 19 bases in the middle. CDR3 length equals 17 residues. CDR1 and CDR2 (germline): LNHNV, YYDKDF (reference sequence). The CDR3 region is CATSSPVGADWNYGYTF. Written as DNA, the CDR3 is TGTGCCACCAGCAGCCCCGTGGGGGCAGATTGGAACTATGGCTACACCTTC.

The table lists this clonotype with a few counts. The rearrangement joins TRBV11-2 to TRBJ2-1; D might be TRBD1 (6 bases). The CDR3 covers 16 residues. Trimming shortened V by 5 bases and J by 0 bases, and 14 bases separated the two germline ends. Germline loops: CDR1 SGHAT, CDR2 FQNNGV. The DNA of the CDR3 is TGTGCCAGCAGCCACACCAGGGGCAACTCCTACAATGAGCAGTTCTTC. Protein sequence: CASSHTRGNSYNEQFF. Filled out from reference TRBV11-2 and TRBJ2-1, the complete variable domain reads EAGVAQSPRYKIIEKRQSVAFWCNPISGHATLYWYQQILGQGPKLLIQFQNNGVVDDSQLPKDRFSAERLKGVDSTLKIQPAKLEDSAVYLCASSHTRGNSYNEQFFGPGTRLTVL.

This clonotype was seen only a few times. This chain links TRBV9 with TRBJ1-5, with a tentative D call TRBD1 (5 bases). The CDR3 runs to 17 residues. Trimming stripped 0 bases from V and 5 bases from J, with 18 bases between. Germline V lookup: CDR1 SGDLS, CDR2 YYNGEE. CDR3 in DNA: TGTGCCAGCAGCGTAGGCTGGGGGTTCGACAGTGATCAGCCCCAGCATTTT. Translation gives CASSVGWGFDSDQPQHF.

A few counts support this clonotype. This sequence joins TRBV7-9 and TRBJ2-1; the D gene is possibly TRBD1 (6 bases). This CDR3 spans 15 amino acids. V was clipped by 4 bases and J by 8 bases, with 18 bases between them. CDR1 is SEHNR and CDR2 is FQNEAQ in the germline V gene (reference sequence). The CDR3 is CASSSLGEGGYEQFF. CDR3 DNA: TGTGCCAGCAGCTCCCTCGGGGAAGGGGGTTATGAGCAGTTCTTC.

This clonotype occurred a few times. The J gene is TRBJ1-5, the V gene TRBV7-9, with D tentatively TRBD1 (5 bases). The CDR3 length is 14 residues. The germline V gene encodes CDR1 SEHNR and CDR2 FQNEAQ (reference sequence). The V gene lost 5 bases and the J gene lost 4 bases, with 12 bases spanning the gap. CDR3 coding DNA: TGTGCCAGCAGCCGGGACGGAGAAAATCAGCCCCAGCATTTT. Encoded protein: CASSRDGENQPQHF.